These 29 T cell receptor beta chains were sequenced from one sample in a study of blood T cell repertoires in COVID-19. Produced via immunoSEQ multiplex PCR; TCRdb's table is partial and in-frame only. The data hold roughly 200,000 clones, with 86% observed a single time. The specimen was PBMCs or T cells enriched from blood (not recorded which). These receptors were taken from a woman between 40 and 55 years old with acute COVID-19.

V is TRBV27 and J is TRBJ2-1; perhaps TRBD1 as D (7 bases). Trimming shortened V by 10 bases and J by 9 bases, and 19 bases separated the two germline ends. Germline lookup yields CDR1 MNHEY and CDR2 SMNVEV (reference sequence). CDR3 size: 13 residues. As DNA, the CDR3 is TGTGCCAACTCAGGGGGACTCGTAAGTGAGCAGTTCTTC. Its protein product is CANSGGLVSEQFF.

J is TRBJ2-7 and V is TRBV24-1; 11 bases map to TRBD2. The J segment lost 1 base and the V segment lost 2 bases, leaving 3 bases of the junction unmatched. In germline, CDR1 is KGHDR, CDR2 SFDVKD. The CDR3 sequence is 16 residues long. CDR3 DNA sequence: TGTGCCACCAGTGATTCTAGCGGGAGGTCTTCCTACGAGCAGTACTTC. Its protein is CATSDSSGRSSYEQYF.

The chain carries TRBV6-5 and TRBJ1-1, with TRBD1 identical over 8 bases. The CDR3 is 14 amino acids. Germline values: CDR1 MNHEY, CDR2 SVGAGI. J lost 7 bases, V lost 6 bases, and 10 bases had no gene match. CDR3 sequence (DNA): TGTGCCAGCAGCCACTGGGGACAGGAGATTGAAGCTTTCTTT. Its protein is CASSHWGQEIEAFF.

CDR3 sequence reads: CASTSRGEQFF. CDR3 in DNA: TGTGCCAGCACTAGCCGGGGTGAGCAGTTCTTC. The J gene is TRBJ2-1, the V gene TRBV28, with a weak D call TRBD2 (5 bases). The CDR3 has 11 amino acids. V lost 7 bases, J lost 9 bases, and 10 bases lay in between. Germline V gene lookup returns CDR1 MDHEN and CDR2 SYDVKM.

This clone showed up just once. The rearrangement links TRBV15 to TRBJ1-2; D not certain. The CDR3 has 16 amino acids. Trimming left V 3 bases short and J 4 bases short, with 18 bases between. Looked up from germline, CDR1 is LNHNV and CDR2 is YYDKDF (reference sequence). The CDR3 region is CATSSPPEGGGYGYTF. CDR3 DNA sequence: TGTGCCACCAGCAGCCCACCCGAGGGTGGAGGCTATGGCTACACCTTC.

The CDR3 is CASSRGSGNQPQHF. The CDR3 nucleotides are TGTGCCAGCAGTCGGGGGTCGGGCAATCAGCCCCAGCATTTT. J is TRBJ1-5 and V is TRBV9; possibly TRBD1 for D (5 bases). Germline CDR1 SGDLS, CDR2 YYNGEE. There are 14 residues in the CDR3. Trimming took 5 bases from V and 2 from J, leaving 11 bases between them.

The chain is built from TRBV11-2 and TRBJ2-7, with 13 bases aligning to TRBD2. Germline CDR1 SGHAT, CDR2 FQNNGV. The CDR3 has 18 amino acids. Losses at the gene ends were 5 bases for V and 0 bases for J; bases not matched to a gene: 10. The CDR3 here is CASSPWTSGSSSSYEQYF. The CDR3 DNA follows: TGTGCCAGCAGCCCGTGGACTAGCGGGAGCTCTAGCTCCTACGAGCAGTACTTC.

This clone was counted ten times or more. V is TRBV5-8 and J is TRBJ2-5, with 14 bases fitting TRBD2. Germline trimming cut 0 bases from V and 2 bases from J; bases unmatched to any gene: 3. CDR1 and CDR2 from the germline V gene are SGHTS and YDEGEE. The CDR3 totals 17 residues. CDR3: CASSLGLAGGTQETQYF. In DNA, the CDR3 is TGTGCCAGCAGCTTGGGACTAGCGGGAGGGACTCAAGAGACCCAGTACTTC. The whole variable domain, filled in from reference TRBV5-8 and TRBJ2-5, reads EAGVTQSPTHLIKTRGQQATLRCSPISGHTSVYWYQQALGLGLQFLLWYDEGEERNRGNFPPRFSGRQFPNYSSELNVNALELEDSALYLCASSLGLAGGTQETQYFGPGTRLLVL.

CDR3 protein: CASSSAGASSNEQFF. Written as DNA, the CDR3 is TGTGCCAGTAGTAGCGCAGGGGCGTCTAGCAATGAGCAGTTCTTC. This chain links TRBV19 with TRBJ2-1, with D possibly TRBD1 on 6 matching bases. This CDR3 spans 15 amino acids. The V end lost 4 bases, the J end lost 6 bases, and 16 bases lay between the germline ends. CDR1 is LNHDA and CDR2 is SQIVND in the germline V gene (reference sequence).

This clone was counted only a few times. The J gene is TRBJ2-7, the V gene TRBV27, with a weak D call TRBD2 (6 bases). Between the trimmed V and J ends, which lost 0 bases and 4 bases, there was a span of 16 bases. The germline CDR1 and CDR2 sequences are MNHEY and SMNVEV (reference sequence). The CDR3 has 16 amino acids. The CDR3 reads CASSLSTSASRYEQYF. DNA of the CDR3: TGTGCCAGCAGTTTATCGACTAGTGCGAGCCGTTACGAGCAGTACTTC.

The chain joins TRBV4-1 to TRBJ2-1, with 9 nucleotides matching TRBD2. The V segment lost 0 bases and the J segment 7 bases; nucleotides outside the gene matches: 4. The CDR3 is 15 amino acids. Germline V gene data show CDR1 as MGHRA and CDR2 as YSYEKL. The CDR3 sequence is CASSQDRLAVNEQFF. CDR3 DNA: TGCGCCAGCAGCCAAGACAGACTAGCGGTAAATGAGCAGTTCTTC.

The V gene is TRBV27, the J gene TRBJ1-6, with a possible D match to TRBD1 (5 bases). The V end lost 5 bases, the J end lost 2 bases, and 16 bases lay between the germline ends. The CDR3 length is 17 residues. Looked up from germline, CDR1 is MNHEY and CDR2 is SMNVEV (reference sequence). The CDR3 nucleotides read TGTGCCAGCAGTACCTCCGGGGGTTACACCTATAATTCACCCCTCCACTTT. As protein: CASSTSGGYTYNSPLHF.

The chain couples TRBV11-2 to TRBJ2-7; 9 bases match TRBD2. This CDR3 region has 16 residues. The junction had 11 bases not matched to a gene; V was cut back by 4 bases and J by 4 bases. Germline V lookup: CDR1 SGHAT, CDR2 FQNNGV. The CDR3 region has the DNA TGTGCCAGCAGCTCCTTAGCGGGAGAAGGTTCGTACGAGCAGTACTTC. Translating it yields CASSSLAGEGSYEQYF.

The chain couples TRBV19 to TRBJ2-1; weak D call: TRBD1 (6 bases). Germline-derived CDR1 and CDR2 are LNHDA and SQIVND (reference sequence). This CDR3 comprises 15 residues. Trimming shortened V by 4 bases and J by 3 bases, and 13 bases separated the two germline ends. CDR3 in DNA: TGTGCCAGTAGTACCCGACAGGTTTTCTACAATGAGCAGTTCTTC. It encodes CASSTRQVFYNEQFF.

This clone has just a few counts. The V call is TRBV9, the J call TRBJ2-1, with TRBD2 matching over 9 bases. V shed 6 bases and J 9 bases; nucleotides not matched to a gene: 16. This CDR3 is built from 16 residues. Germline values: CDR1 SGDLS, CDR2 YYNGEE. The CDR3 sequence is CASKRILAGVEGEQFF. CDR3 bases: TGTGCCAGCAAACGGATATTAGCGGGAGTGGAGGGTGAGCAGTTCTTC.

Only a few counts were recorded for this clone. V is TRBV3-1 (or the pseudogene TRBV3-2) and J is TRBJ1-2, with TRBD1 identical over 9 bases. The germline CDR1 and CDR2 sequences are LGHDT and YNNKEL (reference sequence). The CDR3 loop spans 13 amino acids. The J segment lost 4 bases and the V segment lost 8 bases, leaving 5 bases of the junction unmatched. Here the CDR3 reads CASWDRDLYGYTF. CDR3 coding DNA: TGTGCCAGCTGGGACAGGGATCTCTATGGCTACACCTTC.

The rearrangement joins TRBV11-3 to TRBJ2-7; D unresolved. The CDR3 has 13 residues. V lost 0 bases to trimming and J lost 7 bases, with 10 bases between them. Germline CDR1 SGHNT, CDR2 YENEEA. CDR3 loop: CASSLEVEREQYF. The CDR3 DNA follows: TGTGCCAGCAGCTTAGAGGTCGAGAGGGAGCAGTACTTC.

CDR3 sequence (DNA): TGTGCCAGCAGTTACCCTAGCGGGAGTGGGGAGTTCTTC. It codes for CASSYPSGSGEFF. The chain carries TRBV6-6 and TRBJ2-1; TRBD2 matches at 10 bases. Losses at the gene ends were 2 bases for V and 14 bases for J; bases not matched to a gene: 6. The CDR3 is made up of 13 amino acids. The germline V gene encodes CDR1 MNHNY and CDR2 SVGAGI (reference sequence).

V usage is TRBV18 and J usage is TRBJ2-7; 11 nucleotides match TRBD2. The CDR3 contains 16 residues. Trimming cost V 4 bases and J 0 bases; bases outside gene matches: 5. Germline CDR1 is KGHSH and CDR2 is LQKENI. CDR3 region: CASSHSLAGGSYEQYF. CDR3 nucleotide sequence: TGTGCCAGCTCACATTCTCTAGCGGGAGGCTCCTACGAGCAGTACTTC.

The chain joins TRBV28 to TRBJ1-1; D might be TRBD1 (5 bases). The CDR3 spans 14 residues. The ends were cut back, 2 bases at V and 3 bases at J, with 10 bases in the middle. CDR1 and CDR2 (germline): MDHEN, SYDVKM. This CDR3 reads CASSLRGADTEAFF. In DNA form, the CDR3 reads TGTGCCAGCAGTTTAAGGGGCGCGGACACTGAAGCTTTCTTT.

V gene TRBV9 combines with J gene TRBJ2-1, with 10 bases identical to TRBD2. The germline gives CDR1 SGDLS, CDR2 YYNGEE. The CDR3 is 16 amino acids. With 4 bases clipped from V and 0 bases from J, the junction kept 4 bases outside the gene matches. As DNA, the CDR3 is TGTGCCAGCAGCCGGGGACTAGCGAACTCCTACAATGAGCAGTTCTTC. Translating gives CASSRGLANSYNEQFF.

The V gene is TRBV3-1 (or the pseudogene TRBV3-2), the J gene TRBJ1-2, with D possibly being TRBD1 (5 bases). The CDR3 is 16 residues long. V was cut by 5 bases and J by 5 bases, with 21 bases left in between. Germline V lookup: CDR1 LGHDT, CDR2 YNNKEL (reference sequence). The CDR3 is CASSEGTGIGRYGYTF. The CDR3 DNA is TGTGCCAGCAGCGAAGGGACCGGGATTGGTCGGTATGGCTACACCTTC.

The chain carries TRBV9 and TRBJ2-7, with D perhaps matching TRBD1 (5 bases). The CDR3 is 15 residues long. V was pared by 0 bases and J by 3 bases, with 13 bases between. Per germline, CDR1 SGDLS and CDR2 YYNGEE. The CDR3 region is CASSVEQAGHYEQYF. The CDR3 region has the DNA TGTGCCAGCAGCGTAGAACAGGCCGGACACTACGAGCAGTACTTC.

This CDR3 is CASSPGGSRNEQFF. In DNA form, the CDR3 reads TGTGCCAGCTCCCCGGGGGGCTCACGGAATGAGCAGTTCTTC. V usage is TRBV25-1 and J usage is TRBJ2-1, with a weak D call TRBD2 (7 bases). This CDR3 contains 14 residues. The V gene lost 8 bases and the J gene lost 7 bases, with 18 bases spanning the gap. Per germline, CDR1 MGHDK and CDR2 SYGVNS. Full variable domain (missing parts from reference TRBV25-1 and TRBJ2-1): EADIYQTPRYLVIGTGKKITLECSQTMGHDKMYWYQQDPGMELHLIHYSYGVNSTEKGDLSSESTVSRIRTEHFPLTLESARPSHTSQYLCASSPGGSRNEQFFGPGTRLTVL.

This sequence joins TRBV19 and TRBJ2-7; TRBD1 matches at 9 bases. Trimming removed 3 bases from V and 7 bases from J; junction bases left unmatched: 4. The CDR3 extends over 13 amino acids. The germline gives CDR1 LNHDA, CDR2 SQIVND (reference sequence). DNA for the CDR3: TGTGCCAGTAGTATGGGACAGGGTGTGGAGCAGTACTTC. Translated: CASSMGQGVEQYF.

This clone was seen a single time. The chain has TRBV27 and TRBJ2-7; 9 bases are shared with TRBD2. This CDR3 spans 13 amino acids. Germline V gives CDR1 MNHEY, CDR2 SMNVEV (reference sequence). J lost 7 bases, V lost 3 bases, and 4 bases had no gene match. The CDR3 spells CASSFSGGWEQYF. The CDR3 DNA sequence: TGTGCCAGCAGTTTTAGCGGGGGATGGGAGCAGTACTTC.

V is TRBV3-1 (or the pseudogene TRBV3-2) and J is TRBJ2-1; 8 bases align to TRBD2. This CDR3 is built from 18 residues. Germline loops: CDR1 LGHDT, CDR2 YNNKEL (reference sequence). V shed 1 base and J 9 bases; nucleotides not matched to a gene: 17. CDR3 amino acids: CASSQVGGRNPAWGEQFF. The CDR3 DNA sequence: TGTGCCAGCAGCCAAGTAGGCGGGAGGAACCCCGCGTGGGGTGAGCAGTTCTTC.

The chain employs TRBV5-6 and TRBJ1-5, with a possible D match to TRBD1 (5 bases). This CDR3 is 14 amino acids long. V was cut by 0 bases and J by 5 bases, with 9 bases left in between. Germline V gene lookup returns CDR1 SGHDT and CDR2 YYEEEE. The CDR3 DNA is TGTGCCAGCAGCTTGGGGGCCAGGGATCAGCCCCAGCATTTT. It codes for CASSLGARDQPQHF. Combining the CDR3 with reference TRBV5-6 and TRBJ1-5 gives the whole variable domain DAGVTQSPTHLIKTRGQQVTLRCSPKSGHDTVSWYQQALGQGPQFIFQYYEEEERQRGNFPDRFSGHQFPNYSSELNVNALLLGDSALYLCASSLGARDQPQHFGDGTRLSIL.

This chain joins TRBV15 and TRBJ1-1; TRBD1 might be the D (6 bases). The CDR3 contains 15 residues. Germline V lookup: CDR1 LNHNV, CDR2 YYDKDF (reference sequence). Trimming took off 5 bases at V and 1 base at J, with 14 bases between the two ends. As DNA, the CDR3 is TGTGCCACCAGCCCAGGAGGCAGGGGGAACACTGAAGCTTTCTTT. This translates into CATSPGGRGNTEAFF.